One sample yielded the 10 T cell receptor beta chains listed below, sequenced in a study of shared clonotypes between healthy human individuals. The protocol was immunoSEQ multiplex PCR, while the TCRdb copy is restricted to in-frame clones and leaves out a portion. The data contain fewer than 1 million clones, 95% to 97% of them seen just once; the ten biggest clones take up less than 0.25%. CD45RO negativity and positive selection for CCR7 defined naive CD8 cells, a population that excluded terminally differentiated effector memory CD45RA+ cells. The sequencing input was naive CD8+ T cells sorted from blood. These receptors were collected from a man aged 30-40 years in good health.

J is TRBJ2-1 and V is TRBV28, with 7 bases that match TRBD2. The ends lost 2 bases at V and 4 bases at J; junction bases unmatched: 5. The germline gives CDR1 MDHEN, CDR2 SYDVKM. The length of the CDR3 is 15 residues. The chain's CDR3 is CASSLLGGGYNEQFF. The CDR3 DNA sequence: TGTGCCAGCAGTTTACTCGGGGGAGGGTACAATGAGCAGTTCTTC.

In regard to this clone: Mismatch with germline at one junction end may stem from a read error. This sample includes further DNA sequences coding for the same CDR3. This rearrangement joins TRBV28 to TRBJ1-5; 10 bases are shared with TRBD1. Germline CDR1 MDHEN, CDR2 SYDVKM. The CDR3 covers 14 residues. The chain's CDR3 is CASKGQGYYQPQHF. CDR3 DNA sequence: TGTGCCAGCAAGGGACAGGGGTATTATCAGCCCCAACATTTT.

About this clone: The same CDR3 arises from other DNA sequences in this sample as well. This chain connects TRBV7-2 to TRBJ2-7, with unresolved D. The CDR3 has 12 amino acids. The V gene's germline CDR1 is SGHTA and CDR2 FQGNSA. Trimming removed 6 bases from V and 0 bases from J, with 6 bases in between. The CDR3 sequence is CASSGDSYEQYF. In nucleotides, the CDR3 is TGTGCCAGCAGTGGGGACTCCTACGAGCAGTACTTC.

The chain combines TRBV6-1 with TRBJ2-4, with D tentatively TRBD1 or TRBD2 (5 bases each). Trimming pared 0 bases from V and 3 bases from J, leaving 12 bases between. Germline assignment: CDR1 MNHNS and CDR2 SASEGT. This CDR3 region has 16 residues. This chain's CDR3 is CASSEAGDGGKNIQYF. The DNA of the CDR3 is TGTGCCAGCAGTGAAGCGGGGGACGGCGGCAAAAACATTCAGTACTTC.

As to this clone: Other DNA sequences in the sample encode the same CDR3. The V and J genes are TRBV11-2 and TRBJ2-7, with D hard to call. The germline gives CDR1 SGHAT, CDR2 FQNNGV. The length of the CDR3 is 12 residues. V lost 3 bases to trimming and J lost 3 bases, with 6 bases between them. The CDR3 reads CASSLPSYEQYF. CDR3 nucleotides: TGTGCCAGCAGCTTGCCTAGCTACGAGCAGTACTTC.

CDR3 nucleotide sequence: TGTGCCAGTAGTCCGCCTAACACTGAAGCTTTCTTT. As protein: CASSPPNTEAFF. The chain has TRBV19 and TRBJ1-1; D remains ambiguous. V gave up 5 bases and J gave up 2 bases, with 6 bases separating them. Germline CDR1 LNHDA, CDR2 SQIVND (reference sequence). This CDR3 comprises 12 residues.

For the CDR3, the DNA is TGTGCCAGCAGTTTATACGGGACTTCCCCCTCCTACGAGCAGTACTTC. Translation gives CASSLYGTSPSYEQYF. The gene calls are TRBV28 and TRBJ2-7; D may be TRBD2 (6 bases). The V gene lost 1 base and the J gene lost 0 bases, with 13 bases spanning the gap. The CDR3 sequence is 16 residues long. Per the germline V gene, CDR1 is MDHEN and CDR2 is SYDVKM.

The rearrangement uses TRBV19 and TRBJ2-7, with 10 bases fitting TRBD2. From germline, CDR1 is LNHDA and CDR2 SQIVND (reference sequence). Trimming took 4 bases from V and 2 from J; bases not matched to a gene: 5. The CDR3 covers 15 residues. The CDR3 protein is CASSTGTSEPYEQYF. In DNA form, the CDR3 reads TGTGCCAGTAGTACCGGGACTAGCGAACCCTACGAGCAGTACTTC.

The chain has TRBV11-2 and TRBJ2-7; no definite D call. Trimming pared 4 bases from V and 3 bases from J, leaving 22 bases between. This CDR3 contains 17 residues. Germline CDR1 reads SGHAT; CDR2 reads FQNNGV. CDR3 sequence: CASSSSLGSYLGYEQYF. CDR3 bases: TGTGCCAGCAGCTCGTCTCTGGGGTCCTATCTAGGCTACGAGCAGTACTTC.

The CDR3 coding sequence is TGCAGCGTTGAGAGGGCAGGGGGCCCCAATGAGCAGTTCTTC. Translating it yields CSVERAGGPNEQFF. The chain has TRBV29-1 and TRBJ2-1; 8 positions agree with TRBD1. V lost 3 bases and J lost 6; bases outside the gene matches: 7. From germline, CDR1 is SQVTM and CDR2 ANQGSEA. The CDR3 runs 14 residues.